Below are 28 T cell receptor beta chains sequenced from a single sample in a study of cytomegalovirus exposure and HLA in healthy donors (dated by TCRdb to the late 2010s). The library was produced with the immunoSEQ multiplex PCR assay. As stored in TCRdb, this immuneACCESS dataset retains in-frame rearrangements with V and J assigned. A fraction of the clones does not appear; measured against another copy, unresolved V genes explain less than half of the discrepancy, and the remainder lacks a known reason. Across this sample there are 68,000 or so clones, with roughly nine tenths seen only once. The ten largest clonotypes hold about 3% of the sample. Sequenced sample: PBMCs. The receptors derive from a young man in good health and CMV-seronegative.

This chain connects TRBV6-4 to TRBJ2-1; 11 bases align to TRBD2. V lost 4 bases to trimming and J lost 6 bases; unmatched junction nucleotides: 8. The CDR3 runs to 16 residues. Germline V CDR1 and CDR2: MRHNA, SNTAGT. The CDR3 region has the DNA TGTGCCAGCAGTGGACTAGCGGGATCATTGTCCAATGAGCAGTTCTTC. It specifies CASSGLAGSLSNEQFF.

V and J are TRBV19 and TRBJ2-7; TRBD1 agrees at 11 bases. This CDR3 is 16 amino acids long. Germline V gene data show CDR1 as LNHDA and CDR2 as SQIVND (reference sequence). The V and J ends lost 4 bases and 3 bases, in that order; junction bases with no gene match: 8. The CDR3 DNA reads as TGTGCCAGTAGTACCTGGGACAGGGGGATCTACTACGAGCAGTACTTC. It translates to CASSTWDRGIYYEQYF. The variable domain in full, with the rest retrieved from reference TRBV19 and TRBJ2-7, is DGGITQSPKYLFRKEGQNVTLSCEQNLNHDAMYWYRQDPGQGLRLIYYSQIVNDFQKGDIAEGYSVSREKKESFPLTVTSAQKNPTAFYLCASSTWDRGIYYEQYFGPGTRLTVT.

The CDR3 sequence: CASRSPGQSSYEQYF. In nucleotides, the CDR3 is TGTGCAAGTCGCTCACCGGGACAAAGCTCCTACGAGCAGTACTTC. This chain joins TRBV12-2 and TRBJ2-7; the D call of TRBD1 is as the table states it, not checked on the DNA. TRBV12-2 is a pseudogene segment. The CDR3 sequence is 15 residues long.

The chain has TRBV10-3 and TRBJ2-1; D unresolved. Germline loops: CDR1 ENHRY, CDR2 SYGVKD. The CDR3 covers 13 residues. The germline V and J ends were trimmed by 0 bases and 10 bases, with 10 bases remaining between them. The CDR3 sequence: CAISESGEEEQFF. CDR3 nucleotide sequence: TGTGCCATCAGTGAGTCGGGCGAAGAGGAGCAGTTCTTC.

The chain has TRBV6-1 and TRBJ2-3, with D possibly matching TRBD2 (6 bases). The CDR3 spans 16 residues. Looked up from germline, CDR1 is MNHNS and CDR2 is SASEGT. The V and J ends lost 3 bases and 0 bases respectively, with 13 bases between them. This CDR3 is CASSDSWLASTDTQYF. The DNA for the CDR3 is TGTGCCAGCAGTGATTCGTGGCTAGCGAGCACAGATACGCAGTATTTT.

The CDR3 region has the DNA TGTGCCAGCAGCGACCGGGACAGGGCTGCGGAAGCTTTCTTT. It encodes CASSDRDRAAEAFF. This chain joins TRBV7-2 and TRBJ1-1; 9 bases line up with TRBD1. This CDR3 contains 14 residues. The ends lost 5 bases at V and 8 bases at J; junction bases unmatched: 9. CDR1 is SGHTA, CDR2 FQGNSA, per germline.

The chain joins TRBV2 to TRBJ1-2, with 7 bases aligning to TRBD1. This CDR3 region has 13 residues. The germline V gene encodes CDR1 SNHLY and CDR2 FYNNEI. V was pared by 5 bases and J by 2 bases, with 2 bases of the junction left unmatched. The CDR3: CASSTDRNYGYTF. In DNA form, the CDR3 reads TGTGCCAGCAGTACGGACAGGAACTATGGCTACACCTTC.

V usage is TRBV6-5 and J usage is TRBJ2-1, with D possibly matching TRBD2 (6 bases). Trimming stripped 7 bases from V and 6 bases from J, with 10 bases between. From germline, CDR1 is MNHEY and CDR2 SVGAGI. The CDR3 is 12 amino acids. Here the CDR3 reads CASMGGSNEQFF. CDR3 coding DNA: TGTGCCAGCATGGGAGGCAGCAATGAGCAGTTCTTC.

The rearrangement uses TRBV7-2 and TRBJ2-7, with TRBD1 matching over 9 bases. This CDR3 has 15 amino acids. The junction had 5 bases not matched to a gene; V was cut back by 4 bases and J by 1 base. Germline CDR1 SGHTA, CDR2 FQGNSA. The CDR3 sequence is CASSSGQGRSYEQYF. The CDR3 nucleotides are TGTGCCAGCAGCTCCGGACAGGGGCGATCCTACGAGCAGTACTTC.

This chain connects TRBV28 to TRBJ2-7, with D possibly matching TRBD2 (7 bases). Trimming took 8 bases from V and 3 from J, leaving 17 bases between them. This CDR3 region has 14 residues. Germline V gives CDR1 MDHEN, CDR2 SYDVKM. Here the CDR3 reads CASGEGVVGYEQYF. In DNA, the CDR3 is TGTGCCAGCGGGGAGGGGGTTGTAGGCTACGAGCAGTACTTC.

The chain employs TRBV13 and TRBJ2-5; tentatively, D is TRBD2 (5 bases). V was cut by 3 bases and J by 1 base, with 12 bases left in between. Germline assignment: CDR1 PRHDT and CDR2 FYEKMQ (reference sequence). The CDR3 extends over 15 amino acids. CDR3 sequence (DNA): TGTGCCAGCAGCTTCAAGGCGGGTACCCAAGAGACCCAGTACTTC. Protein product: CASSFKAGTQETQYF.

This clone has only one observation. The chain employs TRBV27 and TRBJ2-7; 8 bases line up with TRBD2. V lost 4 bases and J lost 4; bases outside the gene matches: 6. The CDR3 loop spans 14 amino acids. The V gene's germline CDR1 is MNHEY and CDR2 SMNVEV (reference sequence). CDR3 loop: CASSSPGGRYEQYF. CDR3 nucleotide sequence: TGTGCCAGCAGTTCACCGGGAGGGCGGTACGAGCAGTACTTC.

The chain carries TRBV9 and TRBJ1-1; 7 bases line up with TRBD1. The CDR3 consists of 14 residues. V dropped 4 bases and J dropped 1; count of bases not matched to a gene: 4. Germline CDR1 reads SGDLS; CDR2 reads YYNGEE. CDR3 coding DNA: TGTGCCAGCAGCTCCGACAGGGCGAACACTGAAGCTTTCTTT. This encodes CASSSDRANTEAFF.

The V gene is TRBV7-8, the J gene TRBJ1-2; possibly TRBD1 for D (6 bases). The CDR3 contains 14 residues. CDR1 is SGHVS, CDR2 FQNEAQ, per germline. V lost 3 bases, J lost 8 bases, and 16 bases lay in between. CDR3 nucleotides: TGTGCCAGCAGCTTCGGACAGCCATCGCCGGGCTACACCTTC. Translating gives CASSFGQPSPGYTF.

The CDR3: CSVGSGDGGTQYF. Written as DNA, the CDR3 is TGCAGCGTTGGTAGCGGGGATGGGGGGACCCAGTACTTC. The gene calls are TRBV29-1 and TRBJ2-5; 8 bases line up with TRBD2. Unmatched junction bases numbered 8, after V lost 4 bases and J lost 7 bases. CDR1 is SQVTM, CDR2 ANQGSEA, per germline. The CDR3 loop spans 13 amino acids.

The chain links TRBV4-3 to TRBJ2-2; no reliable D call. Germline-derived CDR1 and CDR2 are LGHNA and YSLEER. V was clipped by 0 bases and J by 6 bases, with 5 bases between them. CDR3 length: 13 amino acids. CDR3 residues: CASSQDRAGELFF. CDR3 bases: TGCGCCAGCAGCCAAGATCGCGCCGGGGAGCTGTTTTTT.

CDR3 nucleotides: TGTGCCAGCAGTGGACTAGCGGGTTCCTCCTACAATGAGCAGTTCTTC. Protein product: CASSGLAGSSYNEQFF. The chain employs TRBV28 and TRBJ2-1, with TRBD2 matching 11 bases. CDR1 is MDHEN and CDR2 is SYDVKM in the germline V gene. The length of the CDR3 is 16 residues. Trimming took 5 bases from V and 0 from J; bases not matched to a gene: 3.

The V gene is TRBV6-4, the J gene TRBJ2-5; TRBD1 matches 7 bases. The CDR3 is 14 amino acids. CDR1 MRHNA and CDR2 SNTAGT come from the germline V gene. With V trimmed by 2 bases and J by 4 bases, 4 bases remained unmatched. The CDR3 here is CASSDRQGRETQYF. The DNA of the CDR3 is TGTGCCAGCAGTGACCGACAGGGACGAGAGACCCAGTACTTC.

This clone was recorded only once. This chain uses TRBV11-2 with TRBJ2-7; D is unresolved. There are 11 residues in the CDR3. In germline, CDR1 is SGHAT, CDR2 FQNNGV. Trimming took 3 bases from V and 4 from J, leaving 4 bases between them. CDR3 sequence (DNA): TGTGCCAGCAGCTTTACATACGAGCAGTACTTC. Its protein is CASSFTYEQYF.

The V gene is TRBV14, the J gene TRBJ2-5; 8 nucleotides agree with TRBD1. The germline gives CDR1 SGHDN, CDR2 FVKESK. CDR3 size: 13 residues. The V segment lost 4 bases and the J segment 5 bases; nucleotides outside the gene matches: 3. The DNA of the CDR3 is TGTGCCAGCAGCCGACAGGGGTGGGAGACCCAGTACTTC. Its protein is CASSRQGWETQYF.

The J gene is TRBJ1-1, the V gene TRBV7-2; D uncertain. This CDR3 has 13 amino acids. V lost 2 bases and J 1 base, leaving 5 bases between the germline ends. The germline CDR1 and CDR2 sequences are SGHTA and FQGNSA. The CDR3 DNA reads as TGTGCCAGCAGCTTACAGGCGAACACTGAAGCTTTCTTT. This codes for CASSLQANTEAFF.

The chain joins TRBV11-1 to TRBJ2-7; D might be TRBD1 (6 bases). The CDR3 contains 18 residues. Trimming shortened V by 1 base and J by 2 bases, and 21 bases separated the two germline ends. CDR1 SGHAT and CDR2 FQDESV come from the germline V gene (reference sequence). As DNA, the CDR3 is TGTGCCAGCAGCTTAGGGCCCTCTTTACAGGGATCGACCTACGAGCAGTACTTC. Translated: CASSLGPSLQGSTYEQYF.

In DNA, the CDR3 is TGTGCCAGCAGTCCGACTGACCCGGCTCCCCAGTACTTC. It codes for CASSPTDPAPQYF. The chain uses TRBV6-1 and TRBJ2-7; D is uncertain. Trimming pared 5 bases from V and 10 bases from J, leaving 18 bases between. This CDR3 is built from 13 residues. Germline values: CDR1 MNHNS, CDR2 SASEGT.

The chain is built from TRBV6-6 and TRBJ2-7; 7 bases map to TRBD2. This CDR3 comprises 14 residues. Germline V gene sequence: CDR1 MNHNY, CDR2 SVGAGI (reference sequence). J lost 6 bases, V lost 5 bases, and 10 bases had no gene match. The chain's CDR3 is CASSSGMGGSEQYF. The DNA for the CDR3 is TGTGCCAGCAGTAGTGGGATGGGGGGGTCCGAGCAGTACTTC.

This clone showed up just once. V usage is TRBV7-9 and J usage is TRBJ1-2; D unresolved. Germline loops: CDR1 SEHNR, CDR2 FQNEAQ (reference sequence). The CDR3 loop spans 12 amino acids. V shed 1 base and J shed 5 bases, with 5 bases lying between them. Written as DNA, the CDR3 is TGTGCCAGCAGCTTAGATCAGTATGGCTACACCTTC. This codes for CASSLDQYGYTF. The whole variable domain, remainder taken from reference TRBV7-9 and TRBJ1-2, is DTGVSQNPRHKITKRGQNVTFRCDPISEHNRLYWYRQTLGQGPEFLTYFQNEAQLEKSRLLSDRFSAERPKGSFSTLEIQRTEQGDSAMYLCASSLDQYGYTFGSGTRLTVV.

The gene calls are TRBV4-1 and TRBJ2-7, with D perhaps TRBD1 (5 bases). Looked up from germline, CDR1 is MGHRA and CDR2 is YSYEKL. CDR3 size: 15 residues. Trimming cost V 4 bases and J 2 bases, with 15 bases left between them. The CDR3 nucleotides are TGCGCCAGCAGCCCGTTAACTGGCAGGGCCTACGAGCAGTACTTC. Amino acids: CASSPLTGRAYEQYF.

The rearrangement uses TRBV6-4 and TRBJ2-3; D not resolved. Germline-derived CDR1 and CDR2 are MRHNA and SNTAGT. The CDR3 is made up of 13 amino acids. V lost 0 bases and J 3 bases, leaving 4 bases between the germline ends. The CDR3 sequence: CASSDSETDTQYF. For the CDR3, the DNA is TGTGCCAGCAGTGACTCAGAGACAGATACGCAGTATTTT.

This clone was counted once. This sequence joins TRBV6-1 and TRBJ2-3, with 11 nucleotides matching TRBD2. The CDR3 has 14 amino acids. CDR1 and CDR2 from the germline V gene are MNHNS and SASEGT. V was clipped by 9 bases and J by 2 bases; unmatched bases: 4. CDR3 sequence (DNA): TGTGCCAGTTTAGCGGGAGGGGACACAGATACGCAGTATTTT. Its protein is CASLAGGDTDTQYF.